This is a list of T cell receptor beta chains from one sample in a study of T cell responses to AZD1222 COVID-19 vaccine. Here immunoSEQ multiplex PCR was the method, and the copy in TCRdb shows in-frame clones only, minus some. Of 70,000 to 95,000 clones listed, 90% are singletons. The sample was peripheral blood, taken 28 days after the second AZD1222 dose. These receptors were taken from an adult who received the AZD1222 COVID-19 vaccine. The CDR3 runs from the conserved cysteine through the conserved F or W. A D gene is named only where the DNA matches it firmly. Not every row has a clone size; where given, it reads once, few, many or a size class.

j_call	clone_size	v_call	d_call	cdr3_nt	cdr3_aa
TRBJ1-5	.	TRBV7-2	TRBD1	TGTGCCAGCAGCTTTGGACAGGGTGGCAATCAGCCCCAGCATTTT	CASSFGQGGNQPQHF
TRBJ2-1	.	TRBV2	TRBD1	TGTGCCAGCAGTGAATCGACAGGGATGAAACATGAGCAGTTCTTC	CASSESTGMKHEQFF
TRBJ2-1	.	TRBV7-8	.	TGTGCCAGCAGCTCTCACCCAGGGGTATTAGCCTACAATGAGCAGTTCTTC	CASSSHPGVLAYNEQFF
TRBJ1-5	.	TRBV27	.	TGTGCCAGCAGTTTATTCGGGGGCTCTTTAAGCAATCAGCCCCAGCATTTT	CASSLFGGSLSNQPQHF
TRBJ1-2	.	TRBV28	.	TGTGCCAGCAGTTTATCAGGGCGAGGCTACACCTTC	CASSLSGRGYTF
TRBJ2-1	.	TRBV29-1	.	TGCAGCGTTGAAGGGCGTCATTCCTACAATGAGCAGTTCTTC	CSVEGRHSYNEQFF
TRBJ2-7	.	TRBV25-1	TRBD2	TGTGCCAGCAGCGCCGGACTAGCGGCCCGCTCCCAGCAGTACTTC	CASSAGLAARSQQYF
TRBJ1-1	.	TRBV5-4	.	TGTGCCAGCAGCTTGTTCGGAGGCGGGTCAAACACTGAAGCTTTCTTT	CASSLFGGGSNTEAFF
TRBJ2-3	.	TRBV9	TRBD2	TGTGCCAGCAGCGTGAGCGGGGGGCGGGTAGATACGCAGTATTTT	CASSVSGGRVDTQYF
TRBJ1-5	.	TRBV12-3/TRBV12-4	.	TGTGCCAGCAGTTTAAGCAAGTACCAGCCCCAGCATTTT	CASSLSKYQPQHF
TRBJ2-5	.	TRBV24-1	.	TGTGCCACCAGTGACACCGGGAGCGACCTGCAAGAGACCCAGTACTTC	CATSDTGSDLQETQYF
TRBJ1-5	.	TRBV18	TRBD1	TGTGCCAGCTCACCACTAGCAGGACAGGGCCAGCCCCAGCATTTT	CASSPLAGQGQPQHF
TRBJ1-5	.	TRBV7-8	TRBD1	TGTGCCAGCAGCAAAGAGGGGGCTGGCAATCAGCCCCAGCATTTT	CASSKEGAGNQPQHF
TRBJ2-7	few	TRBV29-1	TRBD1	TGCAGCGCCGCGGGGAGGGACAGGGGTTACGAGCAGTACTTC	CSAAGRDRGYEQYF
TRBJ1-2	.	TRBV19	TRBD1	TGTGCCAGTAGGGCCCCAGGGGGCTATGGCTACACCTTC	CASRAPGGYGYTF
TRBJ2-7	.	TRBV9	TRBD2	TGTGCCAGCAGCGTAGGTGGGACTAGCGGGGGGGCCCCCTACGAGCAGTACTTC	CASSVGGTSGGAPYEQYF
TRBJ1-1	.	TRBV6-5	.	TGTGCCAGCAGTTACAGCTCGAACACTGAAGCTTTCTTT	CASSYSSNTEAFF
TRBJ1-5	.	TRBV7-8	.	TGTGCCAGCAGCAGGACATCACCTAGCAATCAGCCCCAGCATTTT	CASSRTSPSNQPQHF
TRBJ1-4	.	TRBV7-2	.	TGTGCCAGCAGTTCCGGGGAAGGCGAAAAACTGTTTTTT	CASSSGEGEKLFF
TRBJ1-1	.	TRBV2	.	TGTGCCAGCAGTGAAAAGCCAGAAGCTTTCTTT	CASSEKPEAFF